The 9 T cell receptor beta chains given below trace back to one sample, sequenced in a study of cytomegalovirus exposure and HLA in healthy donors. The primer mix had 60 Vbeta and 13 Jbeta primers. The assay was immunoSEQ multiplex PCR, and TCRdb's table has in-frame clones only and misses some. The sample has 150,000 to 180,000 clones; roughly 83% are singletons. The sequencing sample was made of PBMCs. Receptors were obtained from a man aged 25-45 years in good health and CMV-seropositive.

The chain is built from TRBV4-2 and TRBJ1-2; no reliable D call. V was cut by 1 base and J by 2 bases, with 2 bases left in between. This CDR3 spans 12 amino acids. The germline V gene has CDR1 LGHNA and CDR2 YNFKEQ. The DNA of the CDR3 is TGTGCCAGCAGCCAAGTAAACTATGGCTACACCTTC. This encodes CASSQVNYGYTF.

The chain couples TRBV27 to TRBJ1-2, with D maybe TRBD1 (6 bases). The CDR3 covers 14 residues. Trimming removed 8 bases from V and 3 bases from J, with 16 bases in between. Germline V gives CDR1 MNHEY, CDR2 SMNVEV (reference sequence). CDR3 coding DNA: TGTGCCAGCGGCCCCGGGACAACGTACTATGGCTACACCTTC. It specifies CASGPGTTYYGYTF.

The CDR3 bases are TGCGCCAGCAGACCCGGGACTAGCGCCGACGAGCAGTACTTC. Protein product: CASRPGTSADEQYF. The chain is built from TRBV10-1 and TRBJ2-5, with 10 bases that match TRBD2. The DNA end is a closer match to TRBJ2-7, so the J assignment may be wrong. The germline CDR1 and CDR2 sequences are WNHNN and SYGVQD (reference sequence). The CDR3 runs to 14 residues.

The chain combines TRBV6-5 with TRBJ2-7; 10 bases line up with TRBD1. Losses at the gene ends were 5 bases for V and 5 bases for J; bases not matched to a gene: 6. Looked up from germline, CDR1 is MNHEY and CDR2 is SVGAGI. The length of the CDR3 is 14 residues. The CDR3 spells CASSPGDRGHEQYF. CDR3 DNA sequence: TGTGCCAGCAGTCCAGGGGACAGGGGCCACGAGCAGTACTTC.

The genes are TRBV28 and TRBJ1-2; D might be TRBD1 (6 bases). Per germline, CDR1 MDHEN and CDR2 SYDVKM. The ends were cut back, 4 bases at V and 8 bases at J, with 11 bases in the middle. This CDR3 is built from 12 residues. DNA for the CDR3: TGTGCCAGCAGTTACAAGGACAGAGGCTACACCTTC. Its protein product is CASSYKDRGYTF.

This sequence joins TRBV5-6 and TRBJ2-1; D ambiguous. Trimming left V 4 bases short and J 0 bases short, with 17 bases between. This CDR3 is 17 amino acids long. Germline lookup yields CDR1 SGHDT and CDR2 YYEEEE. The CDR3 loop reads CASSDLVALNSYNEQFF. The CDR3 nucleotides read TGTGCCAGCAGCGACCTAGTGGCCCTCAACTCCTACAATGAGCAGTTCTTC.

The V gene is TRBV11-1, the J gene TRBJ2-3; 14 bases are a match to TRBD2. The V and J ends lost 6 bases and 2 bases, in that order; junction bases with no gene match: 13. The V gene's germline CDR1 is SGHAT and CDR2 FQDESV (reference sequence). The CDR3 loop spans 19 amino acids. CDR3 region: CASRNTGTSGRGSTDTQYF. CDR3 sequence (DNA): TGTGCCAGCAGGAATACCGGGACTAGCGGGAGAGGATCCACAGATACGCAGTATTTT.

This clone was detected a few times. The chain couples TRBV7-2 to TRBJ1-1; a possible D gene is TRBD1 (5 bases). Looked up from germline, CDR1 is SGHTA and CDR2 is FQGNSA. Trimming stripped 5 bases from V and 1 base from J, with 11 bases between. The CDR3 length is 14 residues. This CDR3 is CASSPYRKNTEAFF. For the CDR3, the DNA is TGTGCCAGCAGCCCCTACAGGAAGAACACTGAAGCTTTCTTT. The full variable domain, in which reference TRBV7-2 and TRBJ1-1 provide the parts outside the CDR3, is GAGVSQSPSNKVTEKGKDVELRCDPISGHTALYWYRQSLGQGLEFLIYFQGNSAPDKSGLPSDRFSAERTGGSVSTLTIQRTQQEDSAVYLCASSPYRKNTEAFFGQGTRLTVV.

The rearrangement links TRBV19 to TRBJ1-2; TRBD1 matches at 9 bases. This CDR3 has 16 residues. The V gene's germline CDR1 is LNHDA and CDR2 SQIVND (reference sequence). V dropped 4 bases and J dropped 3; count of bases not matched to a gene: 9. This CDR3 is CASSRGQGFKDYGYTF. The DNA of the CDR3 is TGTGCCAGTAGTAGGGGACAGGGTTTCAAAGACTATGGCTACACCTTC.